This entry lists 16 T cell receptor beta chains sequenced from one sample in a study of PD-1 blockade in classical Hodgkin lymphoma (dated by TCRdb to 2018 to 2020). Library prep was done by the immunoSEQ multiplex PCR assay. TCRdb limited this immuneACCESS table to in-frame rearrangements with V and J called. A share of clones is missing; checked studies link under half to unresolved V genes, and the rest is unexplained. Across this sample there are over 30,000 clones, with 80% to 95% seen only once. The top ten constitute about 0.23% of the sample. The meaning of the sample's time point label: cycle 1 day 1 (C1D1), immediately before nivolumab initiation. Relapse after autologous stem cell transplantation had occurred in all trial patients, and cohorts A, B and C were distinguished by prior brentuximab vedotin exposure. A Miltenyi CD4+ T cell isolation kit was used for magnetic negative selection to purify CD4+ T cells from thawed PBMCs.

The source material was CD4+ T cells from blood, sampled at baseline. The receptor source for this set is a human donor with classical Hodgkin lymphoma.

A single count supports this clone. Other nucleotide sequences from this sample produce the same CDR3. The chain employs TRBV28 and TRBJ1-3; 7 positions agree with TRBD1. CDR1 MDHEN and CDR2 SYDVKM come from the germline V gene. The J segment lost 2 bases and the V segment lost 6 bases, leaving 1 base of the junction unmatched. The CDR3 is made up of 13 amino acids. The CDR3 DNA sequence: TGTGCCAGCAGGCAGGGGGCTGGAAACACCATATATTTT. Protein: CASRQGAGNTIYF.

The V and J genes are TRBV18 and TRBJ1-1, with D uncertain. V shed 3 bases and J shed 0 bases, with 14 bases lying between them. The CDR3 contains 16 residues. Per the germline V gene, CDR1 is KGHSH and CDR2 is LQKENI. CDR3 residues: CASSPFQTDMNTEAFF. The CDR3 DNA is TGTGCCAGCTCACCCTTCCAAACAGACATGAACACTGAAGCTTTCTTT.

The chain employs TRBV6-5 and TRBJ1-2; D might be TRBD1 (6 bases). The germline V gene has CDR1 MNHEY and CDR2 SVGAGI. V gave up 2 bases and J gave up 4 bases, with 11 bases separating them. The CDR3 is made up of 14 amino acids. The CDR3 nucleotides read TGTGCCAGCAGTTACGGCCGACAGGTCTATGGCTACACCTTC. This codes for CASSYGRQVYGYTF.

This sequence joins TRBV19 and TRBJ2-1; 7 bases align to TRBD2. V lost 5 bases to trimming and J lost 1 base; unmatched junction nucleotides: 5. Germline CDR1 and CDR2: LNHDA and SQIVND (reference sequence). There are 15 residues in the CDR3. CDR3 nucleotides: TGTGCCAGTAGTTCTAGCGGCTTTTCCTACAATGAGCAGTTCTTC. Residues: CASSSSGFSYNEQFF. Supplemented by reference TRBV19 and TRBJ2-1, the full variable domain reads DGGITQSPKYLFRKEGQNVTLSCEQNLNHDAMYWYRQDPGQGLRLIYYSQIVNDFQKGDIAEGYSVSREKKESFPLTVTSAQKNPTAFYLCASSSSGFSYNEQFFGPGTRLTVL.

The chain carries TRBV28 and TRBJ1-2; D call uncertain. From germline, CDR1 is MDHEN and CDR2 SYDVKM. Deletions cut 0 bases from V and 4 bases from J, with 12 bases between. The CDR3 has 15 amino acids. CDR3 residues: CASSLWGPRGYGYTF. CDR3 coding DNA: TGTGCCAGCAGTTTATGGGGCCCTAGAGGCTATGGCTACACCTTC.

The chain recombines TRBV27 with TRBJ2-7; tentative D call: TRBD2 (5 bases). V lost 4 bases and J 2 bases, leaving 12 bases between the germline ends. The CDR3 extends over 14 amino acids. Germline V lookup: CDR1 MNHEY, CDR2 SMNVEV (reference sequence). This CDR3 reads CASSWVAGAYEQYF. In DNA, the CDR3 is TGTGCCAGCAGTTGGGTGGCCGGGGCCTACGAGCAGTACTTC.

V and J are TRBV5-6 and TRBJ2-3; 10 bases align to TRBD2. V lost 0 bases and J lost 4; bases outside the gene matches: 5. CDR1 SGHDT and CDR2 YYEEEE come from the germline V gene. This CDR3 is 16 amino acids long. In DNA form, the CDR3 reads TGTGCCAGCAGCTTGGGGGCTAGCGGGAGTGCAGATACGCAGTATTTT. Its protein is CASSLGASGSADTQYF.

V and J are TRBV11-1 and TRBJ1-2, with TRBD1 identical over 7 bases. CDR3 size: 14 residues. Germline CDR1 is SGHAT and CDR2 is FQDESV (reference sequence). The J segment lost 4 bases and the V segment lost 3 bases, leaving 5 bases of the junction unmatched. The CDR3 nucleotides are TGTGCCAGCAGCTTGGGACAGCACTTCTATGGCTACACCTTC. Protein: CASSLGQHFYGYTF.

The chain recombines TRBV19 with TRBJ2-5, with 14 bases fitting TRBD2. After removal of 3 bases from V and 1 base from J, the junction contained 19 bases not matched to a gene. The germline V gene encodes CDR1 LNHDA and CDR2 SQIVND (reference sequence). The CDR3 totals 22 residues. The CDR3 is CASSIHLNSGTSGRRGQETQYF. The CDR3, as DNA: TGTGCCAGTAGTATCCACCTTAACTCCGGGACTAGCGGGAGAAGGGGCCAAGAGACCCAGTACTTC.

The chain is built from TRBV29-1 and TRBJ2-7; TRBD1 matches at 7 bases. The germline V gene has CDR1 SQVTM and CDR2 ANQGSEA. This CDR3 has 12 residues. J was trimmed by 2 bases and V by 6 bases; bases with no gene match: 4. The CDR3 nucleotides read TGCAGCGTGGCGACAGGGACCTACGAGCAGTACTTC. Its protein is CSVATGTYEQYF.

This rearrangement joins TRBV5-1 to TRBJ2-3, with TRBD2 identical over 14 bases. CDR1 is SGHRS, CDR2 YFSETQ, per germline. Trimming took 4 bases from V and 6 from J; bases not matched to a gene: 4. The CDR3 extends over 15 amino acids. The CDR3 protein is CASSPGLAGADTQYF. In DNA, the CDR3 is TGCGCCAGCAGCCCGGGACTAGCGGGAGCCGATACGCAGTATTTT.

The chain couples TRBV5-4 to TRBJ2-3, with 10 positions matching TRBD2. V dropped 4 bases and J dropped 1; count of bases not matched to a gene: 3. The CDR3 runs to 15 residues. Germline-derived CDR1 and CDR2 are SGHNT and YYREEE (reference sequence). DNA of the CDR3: TGTGCCAGCAGCCCTAGCGGGAGTCGCACAGATACGCAGTATTTT. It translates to CASSPSGSRTDTQYF.

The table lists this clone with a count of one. The CDR3 nucleotides are TGTGCCAGCAGCTCGAACCGGGGACTTCGGGGCGCGAACACCGGGGAGCTGTTTTTT. Translation gives CASSSNRGLRGANTGELFF. This chain connects TRBV7-9 to TRBJ2-2; weak D call: TRBD2 (6 bases). From germline, CDR1 is SEHNR and CDR2 FQNEAQ (reference sequence). V lost 4 bases, J lost 0 bases, and 21 bases lay in between. The CDR3 covers 19 residues.

CDR3 nucleotide sequence: TGTGCCAGCAGCTCGAAGGTGGACACCGGGGAGCTGTTTTTT. It encodes CASSSKVDTGELFF. The chain carries TRBV11-1 and TRBJ2-2, with D unresolved. The CDR3 has 14 amino acids. The germline gives CDR1 SGHAT, CDR2 FQDESV (reference sequence). V was pared by 4 bases and J by 3 bases, with 9 bases between.

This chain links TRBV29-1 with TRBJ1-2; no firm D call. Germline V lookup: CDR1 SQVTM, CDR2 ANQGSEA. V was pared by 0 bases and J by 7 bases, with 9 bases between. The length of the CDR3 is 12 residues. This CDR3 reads CSVEDPPIGYTF. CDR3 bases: TGCAGCGTTGAAGATCCCCCGATTGGCTACACCTTC.

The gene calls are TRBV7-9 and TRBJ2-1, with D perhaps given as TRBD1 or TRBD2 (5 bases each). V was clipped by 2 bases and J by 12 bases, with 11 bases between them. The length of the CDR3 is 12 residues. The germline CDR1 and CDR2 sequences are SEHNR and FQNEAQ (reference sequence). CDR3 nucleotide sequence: TGTGCCAGCAGCTTACCGGTTGGGGGGCAGTTCTTC. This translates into CASSLPVGGQFF.